A selection of T cell receptor beta chains follows, all from one sample in a study of blood T cell repertoires in COVID-19. Data came from immunoSEQ multiplex PCR; TCRdb stores just in-frame clones and leaves some out. The sample has over 35,000 clones; about 86% are singletons. The sequenced sample was peripheral blood. These receptor sequences come from a human donor with acute or convalescent COVID-19. The donor label of this sample is uncertain. Each CDR3 is given with its conserved first and last residue. A D gene is named only where the DNA matches it firmly. A clone size is listed for some rows: how often the clone was seen (once, few, many), or a class if it is expanded.

d_call j_call clone_size v_call cdr3_nt cdr3_aa
TRBD1 TRBJ2-5 - TRBV24-1 TGTGCCACCAGCACTTGGACAGGGGGTGTGTCAGAGACCCAGTACTTC CATSTWTGGVSETQYF
- TRBJ1-3 - TRBV10-2 TGCGCCAGCAGTGCCCTCTCTGGAAACACCATATATTTT CASSALSGNTIYF
- TRBJ1-5 - TRBV19 TGTGCCAGTAGTATGGGACGAGGGAGGAGGGATCAGCCCCAGCATTTT CASSMGRGRRDQPQHF
- TRBJ1-1 once TRBV6-5 TGTGCCAGCAGTTACTCCGCCAGGGGGAACACTGAAGCTTTCTTT CASSYSARGNTEAFF
TRBD1 TRBJ2-7 - TRBV5-4 TGTGCCAGCAGCTTGATGAACAGGGGCTACGAGCAGTACTTC CASSLMNRGYEQYF
TRBD1 TRBJ2-7 - TRBV5-1 TGCGCCAGCAGCCTCGGGACAGGGGGCGCAAGTTACGAGCAGTACTTC CASSLGTGGASYEQYF
- TRBJ1-4 once TRBV28 TGTGCCAGCGGAGGAGCAACTAATGAAAAACTGTTTTTT CASGGATNEKLFF
- TRBJ2-7 - TRBV5-6 TGTGCCAGCAGCTTATTATCTTCGGGTATAACCGTCTACGAGCAGTACTTC CASSLLSSGITVYEQYF
- TRBJ1-5 many TRBV28 TGTGCCAGCACCCCTGCGGGATGGAGTCAGCCCCAGCATTTT CASTPAGWSQPQHF
TRBD2 TRBJ2-7 - TRBV4-2 TGTGCCAGCAGCCAAGGGGCTAGCGGGAGTTTTGGCTACGAGCAGTACTTC CASSQGASGSFGYEQYF
- TRBJ1-5 - TRBV2 TGTGCCAGCAGTGAGGTGGGGGGGAGTCGGCAGCCCCAGCATTTT CASSEVGGSRQPQHF
TRBD2 TRBJ2-7 - TRBV6-5 TGTGCCAGCAGCCCACTAGCGGGAGAAGGCGAGCAGTACTTC CASSPLAGEGEQYF
- TRBJ2-1 - TRBV5-6 TGTGCCAGCAGCTTCAACGAGAATGAGCAGTTCTTC CASSFNENEQFF
- TRBJ1-1 - TRBV4-3 TGCGCCAGCAGCCAAGAATTGGCTCTTCGGAACACTGAAGCTTTCTTT CASSQELALRNTEAFF
- TRBJ1-4 - TRBV28 TGTGCCAGCAGTTTGGGGGGGGCTAATGAAAAACTGTTTTTT CASSLGGANEKLFF
- TRBJ2-3 few TRBV5-1 TGCGCCAGCAGCCAAGACGAGGGACAGCAGTATTTT CASSQDEGQQYF
- TRBJ2-4 - TRBV9 TGTGCCAGCAGCTCCCGGACCGACACGGGGAACATTCAGTACTTC CASSSRTDTGNIQYF
TRBD2 TRBJ2-3 - TRBV7-6 TGTGCCAGCAGCTTACGGGCTAGCGGGAGGACAGATACGCAGTATTTT CASSLRASGRTDTQYF
- TRBJ2-6 few TRBV7-8 TGTGCCAGCAGCTTACAGAGAGGCAGGGTCTCTGGGGCCAACGTCCTGACTTTC CASSLQRGRVSGANVLTF
- TRBJ1-1 - TRBV27 TGTGCCAGCAGTCAGACGACAGTTTCAACTGAAGCTTTCTTT CASSQTTVSTEAFF
TRBD2 TRBJ2-5 - TRBV7-9 TGTGCCAGCAGCTTAAGACTAGCGGTAGAAGAGACCCAGTACTTC CASSLRLAVEETQYF
- TRBJ2-3 few TRBV5-6 TGTGCCAGCAGCCTAAACACAGATACGCAGTATTTT CASSLNTDTQYF
TRBD2 TRBJ2-5 - TRBV7-4 TGTGCCAGCAGCTTTAAGCGGGGGGGCCGATGTCGACAAGAGACCCAGTACTTC CASSFKRGGRCRQETQYF
- TRBJ1-1 - TRBV15 TGTGCCACCAGCCGGGTCGGGAACACTGAAGCTTTCTTT CATSRVGNTEAFF
- TRBJ1-1 many TRBV5-6 TGTGCCAGCAGCTTGCGGTGGTTGAGTCCCACTGAAGCTTTCTTT CASSLRWLSPTEAFF
- TRBJ1-4 - TRBV4-2 TGTGCCAGCAGCCAAGCAGGGTCCCCTTACGTTGCAACTAATGAAAAACTGTTTTTT CASSQAGSPYVATNEKLFF
TRBD1 TRBJ1-6 once TRBV5-1 TGCGCCAGCAGCTTGGAAAACAGGGGTTTGGGTTCACCCCTCCACTTT CASSLENRGLGSPLHF
- TRBJ1-4 - TRBV5-5 TGTGCCAGCAGCCCGCGCATATTATCCCTTAATGAAAAACTGTTTTTT CASSPRILSLNEKLFF
TRBD2 TRBJ2-3 - TRBV4-3 TGCGCCAGCAGCCAAGCCATAGCGGGGGTGGGCACAGATACGCAGTATTTT CASSQAIAGVGTDTQYF
TRBD2 TRBJ2-1 few TRBV28 TGTGCCAGCAGTGAAGTGGGAGGGATTGAGCAGTTCTTC CASSEVGGIEQFF
TRBD2 TRBJ2-7 - TRBV2 TGTGCCACCACTTCTGGAGCGGGAAAGGCAAGCGAGCAGTACTTC CATTSGAGKASEQYF
- TRBJ2-7 few TRBV2 TGTGCCAGCAGCGCCTCGGGGCAGTACTTC CASSASGQYF
TRBD1 TRBJ1-2 once TRBV19 TGTGCCAGTAGCCCGACAGGGTTTTACTATGGCTACACCTTC CASSPTGFYYGYTF
- TRBJ2-7 - TRBV6-5 TGTGCCAGCAGCTGGACAGAGAGTACCTACGAGCAGTACTTC CASSWTESTYEQYF
TRBD1 TRBJ1-2 - TRBV3-1/TRBV3-2 TGTGCCAGCAGCCTAGATCGGGGCGGACAGGGGAACAATGGCTACACCTTC CASSLDRGGQGNNGYTF
TRBD1 TRBJ1-6 once TRBV5-1 TGCGCCAGCAGCTTGGCCCCACAGGGGCTTTCGGGTTCACCCCTCCACTTT CASSLAPQGLSGSPLHF
- TRBJ1-1 - TRBV14 TGTGCCAGCAGCCCGCGGGGAGGCGACCTCACTGAAGCTTTCTTT CASSPRGGDLTEAFF
- TRBJ2-7 - TRBV9 TGTGCCAGCAGCGTATCCTCGGGAAGCTCCTACGAGCAGTACTTC CASSVSSGSSYEQYF
- TRBJ2-5 - TRBV5-6 TGTGCCAGCAGCTGGCAGGGGGGCCGTATAAAAGAGACCCAGTACTTC CASSWQGGRIKETQYF
- TRBJ1-6 - TRBV19 TGTGCCAGTAGTATAAGACAGAGCTCCTATAATTCACCCCTCCACTTT CASSIRQSSYNSPLHF
TRBD1 TRBJ1-5 once TRBV4-1 TGCGCCAGCAGTCAGGGACAGGGGGCAAATCAGCCCCAGCATTTT CASSQGQGANQPQHF
- TRBJ2-1 - TRBV28 TGTGCCGGACAAATCGGTAATGAGCAGTTCTTC CAGQIGNEQFF
- TRBJ1-1 - TRBV7-6 TGTGCCAGCAGCCCCAACCAGGGGCTGGTAGGTGGCACTGAAGCTTTCTTT CASSPNQGLVGGTEAFF
- TRBJ2-5 - TRBV7-9 TGTGCCAGCTCCCGTAGCGGGGACAGGGTTTGGACCCAGTACTTC CASSRSGDRVWTQYF
- TRBJ2-1 - TRBV14 TGTGCCAGCAGCCGCGTCCTACTCGGGGCCTACAATGAGCAGTTCTTC CASSRVLLGAYNEQFF
TRBD1 TRBJ1-2 - TRBV28 TGTGCCAGCAGTTTACCCCACTCAGGGGGGAATGGCTACACCTTC CASSLPHSGGNGYTF
- TRBJ1-2 - TRBV27 TGTGCCAGCAGTTTAACGGGACTAAACTATGGCTACACCTTC CASSLTGLNYGYTF
- TRBJ2-1 - TRBV9 TGTGCCAGCAGCGTAGGTCAGGGCTACAATGAGCAGTTCTTC CASSVGQGYNEQFF
- TRBJ2-1 once TRBV24-1 TGTGCCACCAGTGATTCGACCCGCCCGACTAGCTCCTACAATGAGCAGTTCTTC CATSDSTRPTSSYNEQFF
- TRBJ2-2 once TRBV11-3 TGTGCCAGCAGCGACTCCTTATTCCACACCGGGGAGCTGTTTTTT CASSDSLFHTGELFF
- TRBJ1-2 - TRBV4-3 TGCGCCAGCAGCCAAGGGTTAGGGGGTAACTATGGCTACACCTTC CASSQGLGGNYGYTF